Sequencing of this T cell receptor beta chain was carried out in a study of T cell responses to AZD1222 COVID-19 vaccine. This CDR3 has 15 amino acids. V lost 8 bases, J lost 3 bases, and 4 bases stayed unmatched. Germline V gene data show CDR1 as SNHLY and CDR2 as FYNNEI. Sequencing used immunoSEQ multiplex PCR; TCRdb keeps in-frame clones, though not all of them. The sample lists 110,000 to 150,000 clones; approximately 90% were seen once. The sequence came from an adult who received the AZD1222 COVID-19 vaccine. This specimen was peripheral blood, taken 28 days after the second AZD1222 dose. The V call is TRBV2, the J call TRBJ2-2; the match to TRBD2 covers 12 bases. CDR3: CASSWTSGDTGELFF. CDR3 coding DNA: TGTGCCAGCTCCTGGACTAGCGGGGACACCGGGGAGCTGTTTTTT.